Below, 24 T cell receptor beta chains from the same sample are listed, as sequenced in a study of blood T cell repertoires in COVID-19. The repertoire was sequenced with immunoSEQ multiplex PCR; TCRdb's copy has only in-frame clones and lacks some. The data contain about 290,000 clones, around 92% of them seen just once; the ten biggest clones take up approximately 10%. Sequenced material: peripheral blood. All receptors derive from a woman younger than 45 with COVID-19, enrolled during active disease.

This sequence joins TRBV28 and TRBJ1-6, with a weak D call TRBD1 (5 bases). CDR3 size: 15 residues. Trimming removed 7 bases at V and 7 bases at J, with 17 bases between. Germline CDR1 is MDHEN and CDR2 is SYDVKM. Here the CDR3 DNA reads TGTGCCAGCAATTTCAGGGTAGGGAACAATTCACCCCTCCACTTT. This translates into CASNFRVGNNSPLHF.

The V and J genes are TRBV19 and TRBJ2-2; D is possibly TRBD1 (7 bases). The V gene lost 8 bases and the J gene lost 12 bases, with 13 bases spanning the gap. The CDR3 is made up of 11 amino acids. The germline V gene has CDR1 LNHDA and CDR2 SQIVND (reference sequence). The CDR3 DNA reads as TGTGCCAGTCAGGGGGGCGTGCAGCTGTTTTTT. Translation gives CASQGGVQLFF.

This chain uses TRBV19 with TRBJ1-2, with D perhaps matching TRBD1 (5 bases). This CDR3 comprises 14 residues. V dropped 2 bases and J dropped 3 bases, with 10 bases sitting between them. Germline V gene sequence: CDR1 LNHDA, CDR2 SQIVND (reference sequence). In DNA form, the CDR3 reads TGTGCCAGTAGTATATGGGGCAGTGACTATGGCTACACCTTC. Protein: CASSIWGSDYGYTF.

This clone is a singleton in its sample. The rearrangement joins TRBV6-5 to TRBJ1-5; possible D gene TRBD1, 5 bases. The CDR3 is 15 amino acids. The ends were cut back, 0 bases at V and 2 bases at J, with 8 bases in the middle. CDR1 is MNHEY and CDR2 is SVGAGI in the germline V gene. The CDR3 region is CASSYSGGGNQPQHF. The CDR3 coding sequence is TGTGCCAGCAGTTACTCAGGAGGGGGCAATCAGCCCCAGCATTTT.

This chain's CDR3 is CASSFSLFSYNEQFF. CDR3 nucleotide sequence: TGTGCCAGCAGCTTTAGCCTATTTAGTTACAATGAGCAGTTCTTC. This chain connects TRBV5-8 to TRBJ2-1, with D unresolved. Trimming stripped 2 bases from V and 4 bases from J, with 13 bases between. Germline values: CDR1 SGHTS, CDR2 YDEGEE. The length of the CDR3 is 15 residues.

The chain is built from TRBV10-3 and TRBJ2-7, with TRBD1 as a possible D gene (5 bases). The CDR3 contains 13 residues. Germline CDR1 ENHRY, CDR2 SYGVKD. V gave up 3 bases and J gave up 5 bases, with 11 bases separating them. Here the CDR3 reads CAISETGRDEQYF. The DNA for the CDR3 is TGTGCCATCAGTGAAACGGGCAGGGACGAGCAGTACTTC.

The rearrangement joins TRBV18 to TRBJ1-3, with TRBD1 matching over 10 bases. The CDR3 contains 17 residues. Germline CDR1 is KGHSH and CDR2 is LQKENI. V was pared by 3 bases and J by 2 bases, with 7 bases of the junction left unmatched. CDR3 in amino acids: CASSPQGQGGPGNTIYF. The CDR3 DNA is TGTGCCAGCTCACCTCAAGGACAGGGGGGCCCTGGAAACACCATATATTTT.

The chain has TRBV19 and TRBJ2-7; 8 bases agree with TRBD2. Germline V gives CDR1 LNHDA, CDR2 SQIVND (reference sequence). CDR3 length: 13 amino acids. J was trimmed by 0 bases and V by 5 bases; bases with no gene match: 0. CDR3 protein: CASSRGGSYEQYF. The CDR3 region has the DNA TGTGCCAGTAGTCGGGGGGGCTCCTACGAGCAGTACTTC.

The chain links TRBV18 to TRBJ1-1, with 7 bases that match TRBD1. The V gene's germline CDR1 is KGHSH and CDR2 LQKENI. CDR3 length equals 13 residues. Germline trimming cut 8 bases from V and 2 bases from J; bases unmatched to any gene: 5. CDR3: CASNGQANTEAFF. CDR3 coding DNA: TGTGCCAGCAACGGACAGGCCAACACTGAAGCTTTCTTT.

This clone was seen a single time. The chain joins TRBV7-8 to TRBJ1-5; D is perhaps TRBD1 (6 bases). Per germline, CDR1 SGHVS and CDR2 FQNEAQ. This CDR3 region has 15 residues. The ends were cut back, 0 bases at V and 3 bases at J, with 9 bases in the middle. CDR3 sequence reads: CASSLAGASNQPQHF. The CDR3 bases are TGTGCCAGCAGCTTAGCGGGGGCGTCCAATCAGCCCCAGCATTTT.

CDR3 region: CSVGRKGENYEQYF. The CDR3 nucleotides are TGCAGCGTGGGAAGGAAGGGGGAAAACTACGAGCAGTACTTC. The rearrangement uses TRBV29-1 and TRBJ2-7; tentative D call: TRBD1 (6 bases). This CDR3 is 14 amino acids long. V was clipped by 6 bases and J by 3 bases, with 18 bases between them. Germline CDR1 reads SQVTM; CDR2 reads ANQGSEA.

This clone was detected once. The chain has TRBV2 and TRBJ1-4; D unresolved. V lost 9 bases, J lost 1 base, and 15 bases lay in between. Germline CDR1 SNHLY, CDR2 FYNNEI. This CDR3 has 15 amino acids. The CDR3 nucleotides read TGTGCCAGTAGAGCCTCGATTGGAACTAATGAAAAACTGTTTTTT. Protein product: CASRASIGTNEKLFF.

The genes are TRBV5-5 and TRBJ1-6; 8 bases are shared with TRBD1. The CDR3 loop spans 16 amino acids. With 5 bases clipped from V and 6 bases from J, the junction kept 10 bases outside the gene matches. Per the germline V gene, CDR1 is SGHKS and CDR2 is YYEKEE (reference sequence). Here the CDR3 DNA reads TGTGCCAGCAGTTCCCGACAGGGGCGCTCTAATTCACCCCTCCACTTT. This sequence encodes CASSSRQGRSNSPLHF.

This chain joins TRBV30 and TRBJ1-3; perhaps TRBD1 as D (5 bases). CDR3 length equals 17 residues. V was trimmed by 7 bases and J by 0 bases, leaving 22 bases between them. Germline V gives CDR1 GTSNPN, CDR2 SVGIG (reference sequence). The CDR3 DNA reads as TGTGCCTCCATCTATCGACAGTTAGCCCGCTCTGGAAACACCATATATTTT. Its translation is CASIYRQLARSGNTIYF. The full variable domain, its missing parts supplied by reference TRBV30 and TRBJ1-3, is SQTIHQWPATLVQPVGSPLSLECTVEGTSNPNLYWYRQAAGRGLQLLFYSVGIGQISSEVPQNLSASRPQDRQFILSSKKLLLSDSGFYLCASIYRQLARSGNTIYFGEGSWLTVV.

This clone was seen a handful of times. This chain uses TRBV7-6 with TRBJ2-7; a possible D gene is TRBD1 (5 bases). There are 15 residues in the CDR3. Germline loops: CDR1 SGHVS, CDR2 FNYEAQ. V gave up 5 bases and J gave up 7 bases, with 21 bases separating them. The CDR3 protein is CASSDSLDWGGEQYF. DNA of the CDR3: TGTGCCAGCAGCGACTCCCTGGATTGGGGCGGAGAGCAGTACTTC.

The chain joins TRBV12-3 or TRBV12-4 to TRBJ2-1; D is possibly TRBD1 (5 bases). Between the trimmed V and J ends, which lost 2 bases and 7 bases, there was a span of 9 bases. The CDR3 extends over 13 amino acids. In nucleotides, the CDR3 is TGTGCCAGCAGTTTAATGGGGCCAAATGAGCAGTTCTTC. Protein: CASSLMGPNEQFF.

The V call is TRBV28, the J call TRBJ2-7, with 8 bases fitting TRBD1. The germline CDR1 and CDR2 sequences are MDHEN and SYDVKM. This CDR3 region has 15 residues. V shed 6 bases and J 4 bases; nucleotides not matched to a gene: 11. The DNA for the CDR3 is TGTGCCAGCAGCCCCAACGGACAGGGTAGTTACGAGCAGTACTTC. Its translation: CASSPNGQGSYEQYF. Combining the CDR3 with reference TRBV28 and TRBJ2-7 gives the whole variable domain DVKVTQSSRYLVKRTGEKVFLECVQDMDHENMFWYRQDPGLGLRLIYFSYDVKMKEKGDIPEGYSVSREKKERFSLILESASTNQTSMYLCASSPNGQGSYEQYFGPGTRLTVT.

This sequence joins TRBV12-3 or TRBV12-4 and TRBJ2-5; TRBD2 is a possible D gene (6 bases). The CDR3 totals 13 residues. Trimming cost V 7 bases and J 5 bases, with 14 bases left between them. CDR3 bases: TGTGCCAGCACTATTTGGGAGGATGAGACCCAGTACTTC. Its protein product is CASTIWEDETQYF.

The chain is built from TRBV7-9 and TRBJ2-7, with TRBD1 matching 10 bases. J lost 4 bases, V lost 5 bases, and 5 bases had no gene match. This CDR3 has 14 amino acids. Germline lookup yields CDR1 SEHNR and CDR2 FQNEAQ (reference sequence). CDR3 coding DNA: TGTGCCAGCAGCCCAGTGGGACAGGGGTACGAGCAGTACTTC. This sequence encodes CASSPVGQGYEQYF.

The V gene is TRBV4-1, the J gene TRBJ1-6; a possible D gene is TRBD1 (6 bases). Germline V gene data show CDR1 as MGHRA and CDR2 as YSYEKL. The CDR3 spans 15 residues. Deletions cut 1 base from V and 7 bases from J, with 11 bases between. The CDR3 DNA follows: TGCGCCAGCAGCCAAGCGACAGGAATCAATTCACCCCTCCACTTT. Translated, it gives CASSQATGINSPLHF.

The chain has TRBV5-6 and TRBJ2-1; 8 bases align to TRBD2. Per germline, CDR1 SGHDT and CDR2 YYEEEE. With V trimmed by 3 bases and J by 9 bases, 14 bases remained unmatched. This CDR3 comprises 16 residues. CDR3 sequence reads: CASSYSGGGAPGEQFF. The CDR3 region has the DNA TGTGCCAGCAGCTATTCCGGGGGGGGCGCCCCAGGTGAGCAGTTCTTC. The whole variable domain, filled in from reference TRBV5-6 and TRBJ2-1, reads DAGVTQSPTHLIKTRGQQVTLRCSPKSGHDTVSWYQQALGQGPQFIFQYYEEEERQRGNFPDRFSGHQFPNYSSELNVNALLLGDSALYLCASSYSGGGAPGEQFFGPGTRLTVL.

J is TRBJ2-7 and V is TRBV2, with D possibly matching TRBD2 (5 bases). V lost 0 bases, J lost 2 bases, and 11 bases lay in between. The CDR3 covers 15 residues. The germline gives CDR1 SNHLY, CDR2 FYNNEI. The CDR3 nucleotides read TGTGCCAGCAGTGAAGCCGCGGGCCCAACCTACGAGCAGTACTTC. Translation: CASSEAAGPTYEQYF.

The chain couples TRBV4-1 to TRBJ1-1; the D gene is possibly TRBD1 (6 bases). The V gene lost 0 bases and the J gene lost 3 bases, with 20 bases spanning the gap. Looked up from germline, CDR1 is MGHRA and CDR2 is YSYEKL. The CDR3 consists of 18 residues. CDR3 amino acids: CASSQEGTRGRKDTEAFF. DNA for the CDR3: TGCGCCAGCAGCCAAGAGGGAACCAGGGGACGAAAGGACACTGAAGCTTTCTTT.

The gene calls are TRBV7-8 and TRBJ2-7, with 10 bases matching TRBD2. The V gene end was trimmed by 5 bases and the J gene end by 6 bases; junction bases not matched to a gene: 7. Germline V gene data show CDR1 as SGHVS and CDR2 as FQNEAQ. The CDR3 is made up of 14 amino acids. Here the CDR3 reads CASSHERGGLEQYF. The CDR3 DNA reads TGTGCCAGCAGCCATGAGCGGGGGGGCCTCGAGCAGTACTTC.